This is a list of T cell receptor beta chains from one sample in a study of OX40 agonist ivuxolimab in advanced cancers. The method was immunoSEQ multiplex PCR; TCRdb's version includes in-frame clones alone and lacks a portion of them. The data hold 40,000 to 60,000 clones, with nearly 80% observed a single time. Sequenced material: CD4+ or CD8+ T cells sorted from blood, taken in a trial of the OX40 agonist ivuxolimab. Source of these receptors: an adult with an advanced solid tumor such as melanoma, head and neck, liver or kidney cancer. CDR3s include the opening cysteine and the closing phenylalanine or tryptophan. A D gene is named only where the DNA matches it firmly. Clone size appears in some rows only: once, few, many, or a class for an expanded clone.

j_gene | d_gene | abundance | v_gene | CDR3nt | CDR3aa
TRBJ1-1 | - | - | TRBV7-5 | TGTGCCAGCAGTTCCCAGGGAGCTGAAGCTTTCTTT | CASSSQGAEAFF
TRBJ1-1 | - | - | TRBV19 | TGTGCCAGTAGTATCCGTTCTCGCGGGAATCCTGAAGCTTTCTTT | CASSIRSRGNPEAFF
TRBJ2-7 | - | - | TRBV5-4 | TGTGCCAGCAGCCTGGACATCTCCTACGAGCAGTACTTC | CASSLDISYEQYF
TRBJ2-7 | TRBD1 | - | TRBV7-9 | TGTGCCAGCAGCTCCTACCGGGACAGGGGTTTCGAGCAGTACTTC | CASSSYRDRGFEQYF
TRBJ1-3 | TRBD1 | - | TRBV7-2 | TGTGCCAGCAGCCCGCAGGGGGCGGCTGGAAACACCATATATTTT | CASSPQGAAGNTIYF
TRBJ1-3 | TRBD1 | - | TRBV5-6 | TGTGCCAGCAGCTCACGACAGGGGAGTGCTGGAAACACCATATATTTT | CASSSRQGSAGNTIYF
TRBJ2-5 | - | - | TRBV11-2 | TGTGCCAGCAGCTCGGTCCCCATGCCCCAAGAGACCCAGTACTTC | CASSSVPMPQETQYF
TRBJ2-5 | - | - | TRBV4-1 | TGCGCCAGCAGCCGCGTCCCTGTGGAGACCCAGTACTTC | CASSRVPVETQYF
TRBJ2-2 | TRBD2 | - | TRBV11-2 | TGTGCCAGCAGCCTGACTAGCGGGAGGGCCGGGGAGCTGTTTTTT | CASSLTSGRAGELFF
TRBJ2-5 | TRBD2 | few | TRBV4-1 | TGCGCCAGCAGCCAAAAAGGGGACCACCTACTAGCGGTACTGCGAGAGACCCAGTACTTC | CASSQKGDHLLAVLRETQYF
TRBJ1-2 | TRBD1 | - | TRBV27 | TGTGCCAGCAGTTTAAGGGGGACCGGACAGGGGGACTATGGCTACACCTTC | CASSLRGTGQGDYGYTF
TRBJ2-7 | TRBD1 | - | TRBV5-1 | TGCGCCAGCAGCTTGGGGGGACAGGGCTCCTACGAGCAGTACTTC | CASSLGGQGSYEQYF
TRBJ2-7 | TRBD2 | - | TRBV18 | TGTGCCAGCTCACCACTTAGTAGCGGGAAGGCCTACGAGCAGTACTTC | CASSPLSSGKAYEQYF
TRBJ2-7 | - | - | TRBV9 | TGTGCCAGCAGCGCACAGGGTGGAGACTACGAGCAGTACTTC | CASSAQGGDYEQYF
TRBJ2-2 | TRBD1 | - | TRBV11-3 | TGTGCCAGCAGCGGAGGGACAGGGACGTTTAACACCGGGGAGCTGTTTTTT | CASSGGTGTFNTGELFF
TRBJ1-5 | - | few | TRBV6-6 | TGTGCCAGCAGGACCGTATGGGGCAATCAGCCCCAGCATTTT | CASRTVWGNQPQHF
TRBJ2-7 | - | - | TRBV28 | TGTGCCAGCAGGTCAGGGTGGAGAGGCGAGCAGTACTTC | CASRSGWRGEQYF
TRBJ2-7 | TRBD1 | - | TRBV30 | TGTGCCTGGGACAGGGAATACGAGCAGTACTTC | CAWDREYEQYF
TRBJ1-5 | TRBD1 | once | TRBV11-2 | TGTGCCAGCAGCGCAGGGACAGGGGGTCATCAGCCCCAGCATTTT | CASSAGTGGHQPQHF
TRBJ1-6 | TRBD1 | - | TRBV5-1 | TGCGCCAGCAGCCGGGACAGGGGGCTGAGCTCCTATAATTCACCCCTCCACTTT | CASSRDRGLSSYNSPLHF
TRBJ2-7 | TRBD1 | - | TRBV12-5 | TGTGCTAGTGGTTTCCCCCGACAGGGGATTTCCTACGAGCAGTACTTC | CASGFPRQGISYEQYF
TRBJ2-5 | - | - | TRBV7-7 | TGTGCCAGCAGCTTGTATCTCGGAGAGGAGACCCAGTACTTC | CASSLYLGEETQYF
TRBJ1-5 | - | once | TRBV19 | TGTGCCAGTAGTTCCCAGGGCGATCAGCCCCAGCATTTT | CASSSQGDQPQHF
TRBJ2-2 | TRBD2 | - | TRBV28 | TGTGCCAGCACCGAGCGGGAGGGCGCCTACACCGGGGAGCTGTTTTTT | CASTEREGAYTGELFF
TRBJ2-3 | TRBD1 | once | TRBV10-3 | TGTGCCATCAGGGCACCACCCGGACAGGCCGGTGGAGGTAGCACAGATACGCAGTATTTT | CAIRAPPGQAGGGSTDTQYF
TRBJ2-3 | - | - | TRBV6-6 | TGTGCCAGCAGCCCCATGGCCCTGGGCCAGACAGATACGCAGTATTTT | CASSPMALGQTDTQYF
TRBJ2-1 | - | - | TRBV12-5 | TGTGCTAGTGGTCCTAGAGGAAGCGCGGACTACAATGAGCAGTTCTTC | CASGPRGSADYNEQFF
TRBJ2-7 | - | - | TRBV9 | TGTGCCAGCAGCGTAGTTATCGGGGACCACGAGCAGTACTTC | CASSVVIGDHEQYF
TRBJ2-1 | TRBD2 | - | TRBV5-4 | TGTGCCAGCAGCCGACCCGGGACTAGCGGGACTAGCTCCTACAATGAGCAGTTCTTC | CASSRPGTSGTSSYNEQFF
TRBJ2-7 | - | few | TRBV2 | TGTGCCAGCAGTGACCGGGACGGATACGAGCAGTACTTC | CASSDRDGYEQYF
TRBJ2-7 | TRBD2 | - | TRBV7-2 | TGTGCCAGCAGCTCTAGCGGGAACTCCTACGAGCAGTACTTC | CASSSSGNSYEQYF
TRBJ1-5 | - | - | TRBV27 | TGTGCCAGCAGTTTGGGTAAATTGGGGGGCCAGCCCCAGCATTTT | CASSLGKLGGQPQHF
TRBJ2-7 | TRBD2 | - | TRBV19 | TGTGCCAGTAGTGCCGGGACTAGCGGGAGGCCCCTGCCCTACGAGCAGTACTTC | CASSAGTSGRPLPYEQYF
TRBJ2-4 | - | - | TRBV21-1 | TGTGCCAGCAGCAACGGGACAGGGTTCTCGACTATAGCCAAAAACATTCAGTACTTC | CASSNGTGFSTIAKNIQYF
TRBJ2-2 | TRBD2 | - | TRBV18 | TGTGCCAGCTCACTCCACGCCACTAGCGGGACGAACACCGGGGAGCTGTTTTTT | CASSLHATSGTNTGELFF
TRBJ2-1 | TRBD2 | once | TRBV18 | TGTGCCAGCTCACCACCACCACTAGCGGGGGTAACTAATGAGCAGTTCTTC | CASSPPPLAGVTNEQFF
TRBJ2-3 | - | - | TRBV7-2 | TGTGCCAGCAGGCTTTCTGGGCCGTATACGCAGTATTTT | CASRLSGPYTQYF
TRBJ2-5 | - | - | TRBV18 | TGTGCCAGCTCACCAGGCGACAGGGAGACCCAGTACTTC | CASSPGDRETQYF